Reported below is one TCR beta chain. The multiple sclerosis controls, all treatment-naive patients, had relapsing-remitting disease that was stable or active. TEMRA cells were FACS-enriched and CD8+ and CD4+ T cells negatively isolated. The CDR3 is 16 residues long. Germline lookup yields CDR1 SGHAT and CDR2 FQNNGV. V lost 1 base to trimming and J lost 6 bases; unmatched junction nucleotides: 10. With random hexamers, reverse transcription was performed on about 0.5 to 1 ug of RNA. Multiplex PCR with immunoSEQ amplified the TCR beta CDR3 across 54 Vbeta and 13 Jbeta. Each CDR3 protein is one row after TCRdb ran MiXCR on the immunoSEQ multiplex PCR reads. The sample has about 210,000 distinct CDR3 sequences; about 95% are singletons. This entry belongs to a study of CD8 T cells in Susac syndrome.

Sequencing used CD4+ T cells from PBMCs. The chain couples TRBV11-2 to TRBJ2-3; 7 bases fit TRBD2. This clonotype was obtained from a human donor with multiple sclerosis. The CDR3 is CASSLGPSGRFDTQYF. CDR3 coding DNA: TGTGCCAGCAGCTTAGGTCCTAGCGGACGATTTGATACGCAGTATTTT.